This entry features one TCR beta chain sequence. Its cognate antigen is unknown. Once RNA had been extracted, it was reverse transcribed into cDNA to act as the sequencing template. Profiled with immunoSEQ multiplex PCR; TCRdb holds only in-frame clones, not every one. The sample has roughly 120,000 clones, 50% to 75% seen once; the top ten hold just under 30%. CDR3 length: 14 amino acids. The junction had 5 bases not matched to a gene; V was cut back by 5 bases and J by 9 bases. Germline V gives CDR1 SGHTA, CDR2 FQGTGA. This entry comes from a study of CD8+ T cells in alopecia areata. The study's findings and limits: Sequences from scalp samples also cover resident alphabeta T cells of normal skin.

Treatment meaning: oral pan-JAK inhibitor, 5-10 mg twice daily. The receptor was isolated from a human donor with alopecia areata. Sample: CD8+ T cells sorted from blood, taken at week 4, from a patient treated with tofacitinib. The chain recombines TRBV7-3 with TRBJ1-6; 9 bases fit TRBD1. CDR3 sequence: CASSLGQGPSPLHF. The CDR3 DNA is TGTGCCAGCAGCCTAGGACAGGGGCCTTCACCCCTCCACTTT.